This entry describes one T cell receptor (beta chain). V gave up 6 bases and J gave up 0 bases; unmatched junction bases: 15. Germline CDR1 is SGHAT and CDR2 is FQNNGV. This CDR3 contains 18 residues. This entry belongs to a study of T-cell reconstitution after alpha-beta-depleted transplantation in children. Unique molecular identifiers were incorporated when the TCRbeta library was constructed. TCRdb processed the PCR reads anew with MiXCR; each CDR3 protein has one entry. The data show about 610,000 distinct CDR3 sequences, about 10% seen once. This sequence joins TRBV11-2 and TRBJ1-1, with 8 positions matching TRBD1. The source is a human donor who donated a stem cell graft to a child with acute myeloid leukemia. The sequencing here drew on PBMCs from the stem cell graft donor, taken from the stem cell graft. CDR3 sequence (DNA): TGTGCCAGCAGATCCAGCGGGGACAGGCGCTCCATGAACACTGAAGCTTTCTTT. This codes for CASRSSGDRRSMNTEAFF.